The 17 T cell receptor beta chains listed next were all sequenced from one sample in a study of patients and donors after allogeneic stem cell transplantation. TCRdb re-derived calls from the RT-PCR reads in MiXCR, one entry per CDR3 protein. The sample holds some 960,000 distinct CDR3 sequences, more than 15% seen once. The sample taken for sequencing was blood, either unsorted or a sorted T cell fraction (not recorded which). The receptors stem from a human donor who was either an allogeneic HSCT recipient or a stem cell or donor lymphocyte infusion donor (not recorded which). It is not recorded whose cells these are; they may come from a transplant donor.

This clonotype has a handful of counts. CDR3 sequence (DNA): TGTGCCACCAGCGGTTTTAGGACAGACAATGAGCAGTTCTTC. Its protein product is CATSGFRTDNEQFF. The V gene is TRBV15, the J gene TRBJ2-1; possibly TRBD1 for D (6 bases). CDR1 is LNHNV, CDR2 YYDKDF, per germline (reference sequence). V was shortened by 5 bases and J by 5 bases, with 13 bases between the two germline ends. This CDR3 has 14 residues.

V usage is TRBV7-6 and J usage is TRBJ2-5; D unclear. V was cut by 1 base and J by 5 bases, with 11 bases left in between. In germline, CDR1 is SGHVS, CDR2 FNYEAQ. The CDR3 has 14 amino acids. CDR3 amino acids: CASSLVGRTETQYF. CDR3 in DNA: TGTGCCAGCAGCTTAGTAGGCAGGACGGAGACCCAGTACTTC. The full variable domain, in which reference TRBV7-6 and TRBJ2-5 provide the parts outside the CDR3, is GAGVSQSPRYKVTKRGQDVALRCDPISGHVSLYWYRQALGQGPEFLTYFNYEAQQDKSGLPNDRFSAERPEGSISTLTIQRTEQRDSAMYRCASSLVGRTETQYFGPGTRLLVL.

The chain recombines TRBV6-1 with TRBJ2-6; D call uncertain. Germline V gene sequence: CDR1 MNHNS, CDR2 SASEGT. V was pared by 1 base and J by 4 bases, with 8 bases between. The CDR3 totals 15 residues. Written as DNA, the CDR3 is TGTGCCAGCAGTGAAGATATAGCCGGGGCCAACGTCCTGACTTTC. Translating gives CASSEDIAGANVLTF.

This clonotype was detected a few times. The chain joins TRBV6-5 to TRBJ2-1; 9 bases map to TRBD1. Germline CDR1 is MNHEY and CDR2 is SVGAGI. J gave up 7 bases and V 4 bases, and 11 bases lay outside the gene matches. The CDR3 loop spans 16 amino acids. The CDR3 protein is CASSSLQGAGGNEQFF. In DNA, the CDR3 is TGTGCCAGCAGTTCTTTACAGGGGGCAGGGGGGAATGAGCAGTTCTTC.

This clonotype was detected only a few times. This sequence joins TRBV6-5 and TRBJ2-3; TRBD2 matches 7 bases. This CDR3 is 15 amino acids long. Germline lookup yields CDR1 MNHEY and CDR2 SVGAGI. J lost 0 bases, V lost 0 bases, and 0 bases had no gene match. CDR3 coding DNA: TGTGCCAGCAGTTACTCTAGCGGGAGCACAGATACGCAGTATTTT. Protein: CASSYSSGSTDTQYF.

CDR3 in amino acids: CATSRDGEFAYGYTF. The CDR3 DNA is TGTGCCACCAGCAGAGATGGGGAGTTCGCCTATGGCTACACCTTC. The rearrangement links TRBV15 to TRBJ1-2; D unresolved. V dropped 0 bases and J dropped 4 bases, with 12 bases sitting between them. Germline CDR1 and CDR2: LNHNV and YYDKDF (reference sequence). The CDR3 contains 15 residues.

The chain couples TRBV29-1 to TRBJ2-5; D remains ambiguous. Trimming removed 0 bases from V and 7 bases from J, with 27 bases in between. The length of the CDR3 is 18 residues. In germline, CDR1 is SQVTM, CDR2 ANQGSEA. Here the CDR3 DNA reads TGCAGCGTTGAAGATAGGGTAGCAATACCCCGCACCAATGCGACCCAGTACTTC. Protein: CSVEDRVAIPRTNATQYF.

This clonotype was picked up many times. The J gene is TRBJ2-2, the V gene TRBV12-3 or TRBV12-4, with TRBD1 identical over 10 bases. V lost 5 bases, J lost 5 bases, and 5 bases stayed unmatched. The length of the CDR3 is 15 residues. The CDR3 DNA is TGTGCCAGCAGTCCGGACAGGGGGTATACCGGGGAGCTGTTTTTT. Translated: CASSPDRGYTGELFF.

The genes are TRBV20-1 and TRBJ1-5; 9 bases are shared with TRBD1. In germline, CDR1 is DFQATT, CDR2 SNEGSKA (reference sequence). The CDR3 sequence is 15 residues long. Unmatched junction bases numbered 9, after V lost 3 bases and J lost 6 bases. The CDR3 loop reads CSASGRGQGGQPQHF. The CDR3 nucleotides read TGCAGTGCTAGTGGGAGGGGACAGGGTGGTCAGCCCCAGCATTTT.

This clonotype has a handful of counts. The chain carries TRBV5-6 and TRBJ1-2; a possible D gene is TRBD1 (5 bases). Trimming took off 4 bases at V and 8 bases at J, with 24 bases between the two ends. Per germline, CDR1 SGHDT and CDR2 YYEEEE. CDR3 length equals 16 residues. The CDR3 DNA follows: TGTGCCAGCAGCCCGTTGGACGGAACCGAGAGGGGCGGCTACACCTTC. The encoded protein is CASSPLDGTERGGYTF.

This clonotype has just a few counts. V usage is TRBV2 and J usage is TRBJ2-7; D is uncertain. Germline-derived CDR1 and CDR2 are SNHLY and FYNNEI. This CDR3 is built from 11 residues. Between the trimmed V and J ends, which lost 1 base and 6 bases, there was a span of 4 bases. In nucleotides, the CDR3 is TGTGCCAGCAGTGAAGTTTCCGAGCAGTACTTC. Translation gives CASSEVSEQYF.

This clonotype was seen only a few times. The gene calls are TRBV12-3 or TRBV12-4 and TRBJ1-1, with unresolved D. This CDR3 comprises 15 residues. V was trimmed by 1 base and J by 4 bases, leaving 13 bases between them. CDR3 protein: CASSLEGRIGTEAFF. The CDR3 coding sequence is TGTGCCAGCAGTTTAGAGGGCAGGATAGGCACTGAAGCTTTCTTT.

This clonotype was picked up a small number of times. The CDR3 sequence is CASSSHFLNTQYF. CDR3 DNA sequence: TGTGCCAGCAGCTCCCATTTCCTAAACACGCAGTATTTT. The chain links TRBV7-3 to TRBJ2-3; D gene uncertain. The CDR3 loop spans 13 amino acids. Germline V gene sequence: CDR1 SGHTA, CDR2 FQGTGA. The V end was cut by 4 bases, the J end by 9 bases, with 14 bases between.

Many counts were recorded for this clonotype. The V gene is TRBV29-1, the J gene TRBJ1-2; perhaps TRBD1 as D (5 bases). This CDR3 has 12 residues. Looked up from germline, CDR1 is SQVTM and CDR2 is ANQGSEA. V was clipped by 2 bases and J by 5 bases, with 9 bases between them. The CDR3 nucleotides read TGCAGCGTTGAAACAGGATCATATGGCTACACCTTC. Its protein product is CSVETGSYGYTF.

CDR3 in DNA: TGTGCCTGGAGTGTCAGTGGGCGAGACCCCTACGAGCAGTACTTC. Its protein is CAWSVSGRDPYEQYF. V gene TRBV30 combines with J gene TRBJ2-7; no clear D. V dropped 0 bases and J dropped 2 bases, with 14 bases sitting between them. This CDR3 is built from 15 residues. Germline V gene data show CDR1 as GTSNPN and CDR2 as SVGIG (reference sequence).

The table lists this clonotype with many counts. The chain uses TRBV29-1 and TRBJ1-2; D unresolved. The CDR3 runs 12 residues. From germline, CDR1 is SQVTM and CDR2 ANQGSEA. V shed 4 bases and J shed 4 bases, with 10 bases lying between them. The CDR3 nucleotides read TGCAGCGTTGTTGGGGTTGGCTATGGCTACACCTTC. Its protein product is CSVVGVGYGYTF.

This clonotype has just one count. The chain combines TRBV4-3 with TRBJ1-2; D is uncertain. CDR1 and CDR2 (germline): LGHNA, YSLEER. The CDR3 contains 16 residues. Trimming shortened V by 2 bases and J by 1 base, and 14 bases separated the two germline ends. The CDR3 DNA reads as TGCGCCAGCAGCCAATCTTCTGAGGGCTTTAACTATGGCTACACCTTC. Residues: CASSQSSEGFNYGYTF.